This paragraph reports one T cell receptor (beta chain). Its cognate antigen is unknown. V lost 1 base and J lost 6; bases outside the gene matches: 5. Germline CDR1 reads GTSNPN; CDR2 reads SVGIG (reference sequence). This CDR3 contains 14 residues. These data originate in a study of OX40 agonist ivuxolimab in advanced cancers. Profiling relied on immunoSEQ multiplex PCR, and the TCRdb table lists in-frame clones only, not all of them. The sample shows about 62,000 clones, around 90% of them seen only once. Whole-study results and caveats: Expansion of clones was among the lowest in partial responders at 0.1-3.0 mg/kg.

The sequence derives from an adult with an advanced solid tumor such as melanoma, head and neck, liver or kidney cancer. The J gene is TRBJ2-2, the V gene TRBV30; 7 nucleotides align to TRBD2. Material: CD4+ or CD8+ T cells sorted from blood, obtained in a trial of the OX40 agonist ivuxolimab. In DNA form, the CDR3 reads TGTGCCTGGAGTGGACTAGCAGAGGCCGGGGAGCTGTTTTTT. Its translation: CAWSGLAEAGELFF.